One sample yielded the 9 T cell receptor beta chains listed below, sequenced in a study of cytomegalovirus exposure and HLA in healthy donors (TCRdb year 2017). Library preparation was by the immunoSEQ multiplex PCR assay. For the multiplex PCR, a mixture combining 60 forward primers for TCR Vbeta segments and 13 reverse primers for TCR Jbeta segments was used. The clones in this table, taken by TCRdb from immuneACCESS, are in-frame only. Not every clone is retained; where verified, under half of the shortfall comes from an unresolved V gene, and the cause of the rest is unknown. The sample profile shows some 90,000 clones; 60% to 85% of them were found once. Approximately 5% of the sample is held by the ten biggest clonotypes. Input material: PBMCs. The receptors were gathered from a man aged 25 to 40 in good health and CMV-seropositive.

The V gene is TRBV30, the J gene TRBJ1-4; no reliable D call. This CDR3 comprises 14 residues. Germline V CDR1 and CDR2: GTSNPN, SVGIG (reference sequence). The germline V and J ends were trimmed by 2 bases and 0 bases, with 7 bases remaining between them. Here the CDR3 DNA reads TGTGCCTGGAGTTCCCGGGCAACTAATGAAAAACTGTTTTTT. Translation gives CAWSSRATNEKLFF.

The rearrangement uses TRBV11-1 and TRBJ1-1; D remains unclear. The CDR3 runs 12 residues. Per germline, CDR1 SGHAT and CDR2 FQDESV (reference sequence). V lost 3 bases and J lost 7, with 9 bases in between. The CDR3, as DNA: TGTGCCAGCAGCTTGAGTGGCGGTGAAGCTTTCTTT. As protein: CASSLSGGEAFF. The entire variable domain, with the rest obtained from reference TRBV11-1 and TRBJ1-1, is as follows: EAEVAQSPRYKITEKSQAVAFWCDPISGHATLYWYRQILGQGPELLVQFQDESVVDDSQLPKDRFSAERLKGVDSTLKIQPAELGDSAMYLCASSLSGGEAFFGQGTRLTVV.

A single count supports this clone. The chain has TRBV4-2 and TRBJ2-1; D gene ambiguous. V lost 1 base and J 9 bases, leaving 4 bases between the germline ends. The CDR3 extends over 11 amino acids. CDR1 is LGHNA, CDR2 YNFKEQ, per germline. The CDR3 loop reads CASSQGAEQFF. As DNA, the CDR3 is TGTGCCAGCAGCCAAGGGGCTGAGCAGTTCTTC.

The chain carries TRBV7-2 and TRBJ1-5; a weak D match, TRBD1 (6 bases). This CDR3 region has 15 residues. Between the trimmed V and J ends, which lost 3 bases and 8 bases, there was a span of 17 bases. Germline assignment: CDR1 SGHTA and CDR2 FQGNSA. The CDR3 region has the DNA TGTGCCAGCAGCTTGCTAAGGGGGGGTGGAGAGCCCCAGCATTTT. This encodes CASSLLRGGGEPQHF.

This rearrangement joins TRBV7-7 to TRBJ2-7; possible D gene TRBD2, 5 bases. CDR3 size: 15 residues. CDR1 and CDR2 from the germline V gene are SSHAT and FNYEAQ (reference sequence). The CDR3 DNA reads TGTGCTAGCAGCTTAGTTGAGGGCCGAGCCTACGAGCAGTACGTC. It codes for CASSLVEGRAYEQYV.

This clone appeared once. The chain links TRBV30 to TRBJ1-1; D possibly corresponds to TRBD1 (5 bases). V dropped 2 bases and J dropped 4 bases, with 8 bases sitting between them. The CDR3 length is 12 residues. Germline V CDR1 and CDR2: GTSNPN, SVGIG (reference sequence). The CDR3 sequence is CAWSWGLTEAFF. In DNA form, the CDR3 reads TGTGCCTGGAGTTGGGGCCTCACTGAAGCTTTCTTT.

The chain joins TRBV6-1 to TRBJ1-2; 8 positions agree with TRBD1. The germline V gene has CDR1 MNHNS and CDR2 SASEGT. The CDR3 has 13 residues. Trimming at V came to 6 bases and at J to 4 bases, leaving 4 bases not matched to a gene. The CDR3 nucleotides read TGTGCCAGCAGCCCCGGGACAGGCTATGGCTACACCTTC. Translation gives CASSPGTGYGYTF.

This clone has only one observation. The CDR3 DNA is TGCGCCAGCAGACAATCAGGGGCCCGCACAGATACGCAGTATTTT. Its protein product is CASRQSGARTDTQYF. The V call is TRBV5-1, the J call TRBJ2-3, with TRBD1 as a possible D gene (6 bases). This CDR3 spans 15 amino acids. Germline CDR1 reads SGHRS; CDR2 reads YFSETQ. Trimming took off 5 bases at V and 1 base at J, with 14 bases between the two ends. The whole variable domain, remainder taken from reference TRBV5-1 and TRBJ2-3, is KAGVTQTPRYLIKTRGQQVTLSCSPISGHRSVSWYQQTPGQGLQFLFEYFSETQRNKGNFPGRFSGRQFSNSRSEMNVSTLELGDSALYLCASRQSGARTDTQYFGPGTRLTVL.

This clone has just a few counts. The CDR3 bases are TGTGCCAGCAGGACTAGCGGGGGAGGAAATGAGCAGTTCTTC. Residues: CASRTSGGGNEQFF. The chain couples TRBV14 to TRBJ2-1, with 12 bases lining up with TRBD2. J was trimmed by 7 bases and V by 6 bases; bases with no gene match: 4. This CDR3 is built from 14 residues. Per the germline V gene, CDR1 is SGHDN and CDR2 is FVKESK.